These 26 T cell receptor beta chains came from one sample sequenced in a study of blood T cell repertoires in COVID-19. Sequenced by immunoSEQ multiplex PCR; TCRdb stores in-frame clones only, minus some. The top ten hold approximately 9% of the sample, which has about 250,000 clones, about 83% seen once. The specimen sequenced was peripheral blood. The receptor source for this set is a man aged 40-55 years with active or convalescent COVID-19.

The chain uses TRBV6-2 or TRBV6-3 and TRBJ1-5; 7 bases match TRBD1. This CDR3 comprises 15 residues. The J segment lost 4 bases and the V segment lost 4 bases, leaving 7 bases of the junction unmatched. Germline loops: CDR1 MNHEY, CDR2 SVGEGT. The DNA for the CDR3 is TGTGCCAGCAGTTCCCCGACAGGGCCAAATCAGCCCCAGCATTTT. Encoded protein: CASSSPTGPNQPQHF.

The chain recombines TRBV7-2 with TRBJ2-1, with D possibly matching TRBD1 (5 bases). CDR3 length equals 14 residues. The ends were cut back, 2 bases at V and 6 bases at J, with 11 bases in the middle. Germline-derived CDR1 and CDR2 are SGHTA and FQGNSA. The CDR3 bases are TGTGCCAGCAGCTTATTCCTAGGGGCCAATGAGCAGTTCTTC. Translating it yields CASSLFLGANEQFF.

This clone was counted between two and nine times. J is TRBJ1-1 and V is TRBV5-1, with 8 bases aligning to TRBD1. CDR1 and CDR2 from the germline V gene are SGHRS and YFSETQ. Trimming took 2 bases from V and 10 from J; bases not matched to a gene: 10. The CDR3 is made up of 14 amino acids. The CDR3 DNA follows: TGCGCCAGCAGCTTAACAGGGGGGCAATCCCCAGCTTTCTTT. Protein: CASSLTGGQSPAFF. Full variable domain (missing parts from reference TRBV5-1 and TRBJ1-1): KAGVTQTPRYLIKTRGQQVTLSCSPISGHRSVSWYQQTPGQGLQFLFEYFSETQRNKGNFPGRFSGRQFSNSRSEMNVSTLELGDSALYLCASSLTGGQSPAFFGQGTRLTVV.

This clone was detected only a few times. The chain uses TRBV30 and TRBJ2-7, with 7 bases aligning to TRBD1. The germline V gene encodes CDR1 GTSNPN and CDR2 SVGIG (reference sequence). The CDR3 consists of 13 residues. V dropped 3 bases and J dropped 6; count of bases not matched to a gene: 8. The CDR3 loop is CAWRYRGGSEQYF. The DNA of the CDR3 is TGTGCCTGGAGGTATAGAGGGGGCTCCGAGCAGTACTTC.

The rearrangement links TRBV10-3 to TRBJ1-1; no definite D call. CDR1 is ENHRY and CDR2 is SYGVKD in the germline V gene. V gave up 11 bases and J gave up 1 base, with 11 bases separating them. The CDR3 loop spans 12 amino acids. The CDR3 reads CASLAENTEAFF. The DNA of the CDR3 is TGTGCCTCCCTGGCTGAGAACACTGAAGCTTTCTTT.

The rearrangement joins TRBV19 to TRBJ1-1, with D perhaps matching TRBD1 (5 bases). This CDR3 has 16 residues. Per germline, CDR1 LNHDA and CDR2 SQIVND (reference sequence). Trimming cost V 1 base and J 8 bases, with 20 bases left between them. The CDR3 loop reads CASSIAAGQGNWEAFF. Written as DNA, the CDR3 is TGTGCCAGTAGTATAGCGGCAGGGCAGGGTAATTGGGAAGCTTTCTTT.

The chain carries TRBV7-9 and TRBJ1-1; 9 bases line up with TRBD1. Germline-derived CDR1 and CDR2 are SEHNR and FQNEAQ (reference sequence). Unmatched junction bases numbered 11, after V lost 5 bases and J lost 10 bases. This CDR3 region has 14 residues. The CDR3 here is CASSPQGAQSGAFF. CDR3 sequence (DNA): TGTGCCAGCAGCCCACAGGGGGCCCAATCTGGAGCTTTCTTT.

V is TRBV10-3 and J is TRBJ1-2, with D perhaps matching TRBD1 (5 bases). Germline CDR1 and CDR2: ENHRY and SYGVKD. The V end lost 6 bases, the J end lost 2 bases, and 16 bases lay between the germline ends. The CDR3 contains 15 residues. The DNA for the CDR3 is TGTGCCATCAGAGATTCGACAGTCAGCAACTATGGCTACACCTTC. Amino acid sequence: CAIRDSTVSNYGYTF.

The chain is built from TRBV14 and TRBJ2-3, with 10 bases lining up with TRBD2. Germline CDR1 and CDR2: SGHDN and FVKESK. J gave up 5 bases and V 9 bases, and 8 bases lay outside the gene matches. The CDR3 consists of 14 residues. The CDR3 DNA follows: TGTGCCAGAAGGGGGCTAGCGGGGGAAGATACGCAGTATTTT. Its protein product is CARRGLAGEDTQYF.

J is TRBJ2-1 and V is TRBV27, with 9 bases that match TRBD1. This CDR3 region has 15 residues. Germline CDR1 is MNHEY and CDR2 is SMNVEV (reference sequence). J lost 5 bases, V lost 3 bases, and 5 bases had no gene match. CDR3 protein: CASSFVGQGNNEQFF. CDR3 DNA: TGTGCCAGCAGTTTCGTCGGACAGGGGAACAATGAGCAGTTCTTC.

This clone was seen only a few times. The rearrangement joins TRBV7-8 to TRBJ1-2, with TRBD1 matching over 8 bases. CDR3 length equals 16 residues. Germline values: CDR1 SGHVS, CDR2 FQNEAQ. V shed 3 bases, J shed 7 bases, and the junction held 13 bases outside the gene matches. Written as DNA, the CDR3 is TGTGCCAGCAGCTTTGGTCGCAGGGGGCCGGCGAGTGGCTACACCTTC. It is translated as CASSFGRRGPASGYTF.

Only one count was recorded for this clone. V usage is TRBV5-1 and J usage is TRBJ2-3; D is possibly TRBD1 (6 bases). The V and J ends lost 4 bases and 3 bases respectively, with 12 bases between them. Germline V gene data show CDR1 as SGHRS and CDR2 as YFSETQ. CDR3 length: 14 amino acids. The chain's CDR3 is CASSTRQATDTQYF. In DNA, the CDR3 is TGCGCCAGCAGCACCAGACAGGCGACAGATACGCAGTATTTT.

The chain joins TRBV9 to TRBJ1-5; D unresolved. CDR3 length: 15 residues. V was shortened by 3 bases and J by 4 bases, with 14 bases between the two germline ends. CDR1 is SGDLS, CDR2 YYNGEE, per germline. The CDR3 DNA reads TGTGCCAGCAGCGGGACTTACGAACCAAATCAGCCCCAGCATTTT. Translation: CASSGTYEPNQPQHF.

This sequence joins TRBV5-4 and TRBJ1-1; the D gene is possibly TRBD1 (6 bases). The germline V and J ends were trimmed by 0 bases and 1 base, with 13 bases remaining between them. CDR1 is SGHNT, CDR2 YYREEE, per germline (reference sequence). The CDR3 loop spans 16 amino acids. The CDR3 sequence: CASSLGWGRGNTEAFF. Here the CDR3 DNA reads TGTGCCAGCAGCTTGGGGTGGGGCAGGGGGAACACTGAAGCTTTCTTT. Combining the CDR3 with reference TRBV5-4 and TRBJ1-1 gives the whole variable domain ETGVTQSPTHLIKTRGQQVTLRCSSQSGHNTVSWYQQALGQGPQFIFQYYREEENGRGNFPPRFSGLQFPNYSSELNVNALELDDSALYLCASSLGWGRGNTEAFFGQGTRLTVV.

This clone was recorded once. The chain is built from TRBV7-9 and TRBJ1-1, with 7 bases aligning to TRBD1. This CDR3 contains 16 residues. Germline CDR1 and CDR2: SEHNR and FQNEAQ (reference sequence). The V and J ends lost 0 bases and 0 bases, in that order; junction bases with no gene match: 4. As DNA, the CDR3 is TGTGCCAGCAGCTTAGCAGGCAGGGGGATGAACACTGAAGCTTTCTTT. Its translation: CASSLAGRGMNTEAFF.

The genes are TRBV7-9 and TRBJ2-1; the match to TRBD1 covers 7 bases. There are 15 residues in the CDR3. The V and J ends lost 5 bases and 8 bases, in that order; junction bases with no gene match: 12. In germline, CDR1 is SEHNR, CDR2 FQNEAQ (reference sequence). The CDR3 reads CASSLQGFQVHEQFF. In DNA form, the CDR3 reads TGTGCCAGCAGCCTACAGGGGTTTCAGGTTCATGAGCAGTTCTTC.

This chain connects TRBV2 to TRBJ2-4; a weak D match, TRBD1 (5 bases). Germline lookup yields CDR1 SNHLY and CDR2 FYNNEI. Trimming left V 4 bases short and J 1 base short, with 11 bases between. The CDR3 runs 15 residues. The CDR3 sequence is CASSAGFSAKNIQYF. Written as DNA, the CDR3 is TGTGCCAGCAGTGCAGGGTTTTCGGCCAAAAACATTCAGTACTTC.

The gene calls are TRBV24-1 and TRBJ2-4, with 8 positions matching TRBD1. V lost 2 bases, J lost 9 bases, and 5 bases stayed unmatched. CDR1 is KGHDR and CDR2 is SFDVKD in the germline V gene. The CDR3 has 14 amino acids. In nucleotides, the CDR3 is TGTGCCACCAGTGATTCAGGGGGCGCAGGCATTCAGTACTTC. Amino acid sequence: CATSDSGGAGIQYF.

V is TRBV30 and J is TRBJ1-4; 7 bases map to TRBD1. V lost 3 bases to trimming and J lost 5 bases; unmatched junction nucleotides: 9. CDR1 is GTSNPN, CDR2 SVGIG, per germline (reference sequence). The CDR3 covers 15 residues. As DNA, the CDR3 is TGTGCCTGGAGCCTCAGACAGGGCCCCAATGAAAAACTGTTTTTT. It translates to CAWSLRQGPNEKLFF. Full variable domain (missing parts from reference TRBV30 and TRBJ1-4): SQTIHQWPATLVQPVGSPLSLECTVEGTSNPNLYWYRQAAGRGLQLLFYSVGIGQISSEVPQNLSASRPQDRQFILSSKKLLLSDSGFYLCAWSLRQGPNEKLFFGSGTQLSVL.

This clone was counted once. The J gene is TRBJ2-1, the V gene TRBV19; 14 positions agree with TRBD2. CDR3 size: 15 residues. V lost 10 bases and J lost 0; bases outside the gene matches: 2. Germline CDR1 is LNHDA and CDR2 is SQIVND (reference sequence). Here the CDR3 reads CATGTSGSSYNEQFF. The CDR3 DNA reads TGTGCCACCGGGACTAGCGGGAGCTCCTACAATGAGCAGTTCTTC.

This clone was seen a single time. This chain joins TRBV4-1 and TRBJ1-1; weak D call: TRBD1 (6 bases). This CDR3 is 16 amino acids long. Germline-derived CDR1 and CDR2 are MGHRA and YSYEKL. Trimming took off 0 bases at V and 0 bases at J, with 11 bases between the two ends. Written as DNA, the CDR3 is TGCGCCAGCAGCCAAGATTTGGGACATCTGAACACTGAAGCTTTCTTT. It specifies CASSQDLGHLNTEAFF.

This sequence joins TRBV7-3 and TRBJ2-2; tentative D call: TRBD1 (6 bases). Trimming took off 3 bases at V and 4 bases at J, with 15 bases between the two ends. This CDR3 comprises 16 residues. The germline gives CDR1 SGHTA, CDR2 FQGTGA. CDR3 region: CASSLLGGQTTGELFF. CDR3 sequence (DNA): TGTGCCAGCAGCTTGTTGGGTGGACAGACCACCGGGGAGCTGTTTTTT.

V usage is TRBV6-5 and J usage is TRBJ1-2, with 7 bases fitting TRBD1. V dropped 6 bases and J dropped 8; count of bases not matched to a gene: 12. Germline assignment: CDR1 MNHEY and CDR2 SVGAGI. CDR3 length: 14 residues. The CDR3 coding sequence is TGTGCCAGCAGCTACAGGCCCAGGGGACAGGGCTACACCTTC. It yields the protein CASSYRPRGQGYTF.

The genes are TRBV9 and TRBJ1-1; weak D call: TRBD1 (5 bases). The CDR3 runs 15 residues. The V end lost 0 bases, the J end lost 5 bases, and 14 bases lay between the germline ends. Germline V lookup: CDR1 SGDLS, CDR2 YYNGEE. The CDR3 nucleotides read TGTGCCAGCAGCGTAGACGCGGGGCGAGGGACTGAAGCTTTCTTT. This translates into CASSVDAGRGTEAFF.

This clone was counted only a few times. The DNA for the CDR3 is TGTGCCAGCATAGGGGCAGGGCACACTGAAGCTTTCTTT. Encoded protein: CASIGAGHTEAFF. The rearrangement joins TRBV6-5 to TRBJ1-1; a possible D gene is TRBD1 (5 bases). The V gene's germline CDR1 is MNHEY and CDR2 SVGAGI. The length of the CDR3 is 13 residues. V was pared by 7 bases and J by 3 bases, with 12 bases between.

The chain has TRBV27 and TRBJ2-1; unclear D gene. From germline, CDR1 is MNHEY and CDR2 SMNVEV (reference sequence). The CDR3 runs to 12 residues. V lost 4 bases and J 7 bases, leaving 8 bases between the germline ends. CDR3 protein: CASSYNGNEQFF. CDR3 DNA: TGTGCCAGCAGTTATAACGGGAATGAGCAGTTCTTC.